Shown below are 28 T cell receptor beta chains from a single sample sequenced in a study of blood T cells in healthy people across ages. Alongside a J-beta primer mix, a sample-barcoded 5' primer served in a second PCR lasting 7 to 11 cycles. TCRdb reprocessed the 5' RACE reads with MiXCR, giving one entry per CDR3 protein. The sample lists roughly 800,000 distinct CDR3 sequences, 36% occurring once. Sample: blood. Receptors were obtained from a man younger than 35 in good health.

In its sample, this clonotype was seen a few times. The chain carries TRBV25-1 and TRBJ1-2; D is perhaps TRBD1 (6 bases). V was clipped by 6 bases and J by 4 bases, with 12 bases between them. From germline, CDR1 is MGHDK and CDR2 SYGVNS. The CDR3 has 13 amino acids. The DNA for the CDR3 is TGTGCCAGCAGCAAGGACAGATCCTATGGCTACACCTTC. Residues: CASSKDRSYGYTF.

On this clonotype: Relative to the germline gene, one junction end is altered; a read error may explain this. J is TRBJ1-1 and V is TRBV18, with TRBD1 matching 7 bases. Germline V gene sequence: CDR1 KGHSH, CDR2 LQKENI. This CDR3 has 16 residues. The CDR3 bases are TGTGCCAACTCACCAGAATGGGACAGAATGAACACTGAAGCTTTCTTT. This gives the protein CANSPEWDRMNTEAFF.

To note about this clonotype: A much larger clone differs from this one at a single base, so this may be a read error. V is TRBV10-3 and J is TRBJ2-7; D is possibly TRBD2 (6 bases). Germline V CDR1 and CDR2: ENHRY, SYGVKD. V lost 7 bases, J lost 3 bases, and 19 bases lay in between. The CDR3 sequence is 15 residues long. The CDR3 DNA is TGTGCCATCACCTCGACCGGGCGGGGCTTCTACGAGCAGTACTTC. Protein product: CAITSTGRGFYEQYF.

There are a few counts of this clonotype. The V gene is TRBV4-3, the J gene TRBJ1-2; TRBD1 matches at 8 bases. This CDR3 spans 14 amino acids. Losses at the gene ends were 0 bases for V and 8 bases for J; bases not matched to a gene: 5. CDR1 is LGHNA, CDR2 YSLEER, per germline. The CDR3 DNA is TGCGCCAGCAGCCAAGAGATGGACAGGGACGGCTACACCTTC. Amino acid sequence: CASSQEMDRDGYTF.

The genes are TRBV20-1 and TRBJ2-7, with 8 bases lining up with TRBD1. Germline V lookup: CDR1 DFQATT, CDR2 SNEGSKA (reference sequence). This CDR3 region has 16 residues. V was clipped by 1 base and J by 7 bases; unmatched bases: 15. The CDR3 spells CSARGTGQGSYNEQYF. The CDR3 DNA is TGCAGTGCTAGAGGAACCGGACAGGGCTCCTACAATGAGCAGTACTTC.

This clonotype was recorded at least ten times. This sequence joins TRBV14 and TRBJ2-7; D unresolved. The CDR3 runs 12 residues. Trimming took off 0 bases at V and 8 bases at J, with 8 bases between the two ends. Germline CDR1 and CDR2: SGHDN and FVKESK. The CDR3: CASSQDPQKQYF. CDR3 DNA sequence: TGTGCCAGCAGCCAAGACCCCCAAAAGCAGTACTTC.

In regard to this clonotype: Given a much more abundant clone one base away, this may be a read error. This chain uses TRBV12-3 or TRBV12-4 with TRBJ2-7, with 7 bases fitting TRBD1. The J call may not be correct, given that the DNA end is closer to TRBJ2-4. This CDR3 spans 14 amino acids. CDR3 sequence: CASRTGTVSTIQYF. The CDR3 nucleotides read TGTGCCAGCAGAACCGGGACAGTGTCGACCATTCAGTACTTC.

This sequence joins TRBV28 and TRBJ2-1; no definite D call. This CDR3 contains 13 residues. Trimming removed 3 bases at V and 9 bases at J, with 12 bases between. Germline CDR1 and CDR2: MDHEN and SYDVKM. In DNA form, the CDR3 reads TGTGCCAGCAGTTTGGGCTGGTCCGGTGAGCAGTTCTTC. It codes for CASSLGWSGEQFF.

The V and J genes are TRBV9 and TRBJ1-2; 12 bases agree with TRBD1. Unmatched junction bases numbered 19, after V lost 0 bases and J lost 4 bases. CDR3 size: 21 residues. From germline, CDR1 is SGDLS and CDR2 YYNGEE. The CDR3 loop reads CASSVASDGVGTGGLAYGYTF. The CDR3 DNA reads TGTGCCAGCAGCGTAGCCTCAGACGGGGTTGGGACAGGGGGCCTTGCCTATGGCTACACCTTC.

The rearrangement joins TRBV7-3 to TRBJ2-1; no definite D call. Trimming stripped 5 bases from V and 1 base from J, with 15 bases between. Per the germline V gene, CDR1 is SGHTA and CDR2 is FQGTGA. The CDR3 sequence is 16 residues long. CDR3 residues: CASSPSAERSYNEQFF. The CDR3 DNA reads TGTGCCAGCAGCCCGAGCGCGGAACGGTCCTACAATGAGCAGTTCTTC.

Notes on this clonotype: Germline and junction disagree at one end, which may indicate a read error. CDR3 in DNA: TGTGCCAACAGTTTAGCGGGGGGTCCCTACAATGAGCAGTTCTTC. The encoded protein is CANSLAGGPYNEQFF. The chain joins TRBV6-2 or TRBV6-3 to TRBJ2-1; TRBD2 aligns across 10 bases. The CDR3 length is 15 residues. CDR1 is MNHEY, CDR2 SVGEGT, per germline.

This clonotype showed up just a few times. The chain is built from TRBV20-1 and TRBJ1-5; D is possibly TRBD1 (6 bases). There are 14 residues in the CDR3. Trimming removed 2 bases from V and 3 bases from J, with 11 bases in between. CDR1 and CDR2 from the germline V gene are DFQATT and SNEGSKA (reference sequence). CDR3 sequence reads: CSARPDSPNQPQHF. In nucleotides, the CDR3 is TGCAGTGCTAGACCGGACAGCCCCAATCAGCCCCAGCATTTT.

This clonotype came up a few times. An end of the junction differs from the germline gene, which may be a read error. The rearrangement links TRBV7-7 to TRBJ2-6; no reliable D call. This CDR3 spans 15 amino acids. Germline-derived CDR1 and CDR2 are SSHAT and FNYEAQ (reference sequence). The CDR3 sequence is CASSLRAPGANVLTF. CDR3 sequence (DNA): TGTGCTAGCAGCTTACGGGCGCCTGGGGCCAACGTCCTGACTTTC.

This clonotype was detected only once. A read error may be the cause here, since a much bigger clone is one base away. The CDR3 DNA sequence: TGCAGTGCTAGGCGGTGGAGTCGTATCTATGGCTACACCTTC. The encoded protein is CSARRWSRIYGYTF. The chain joins TRBV20-1 to TRBJ1-2, with D hard to call. Trimming removed 3 bases from V and 4 bases from J, with 15 bases in between. The germline gives CDR1 DFQATT, CDR2 SNEGSKA (reference sequence). The CDR3 has 14 amino acids.

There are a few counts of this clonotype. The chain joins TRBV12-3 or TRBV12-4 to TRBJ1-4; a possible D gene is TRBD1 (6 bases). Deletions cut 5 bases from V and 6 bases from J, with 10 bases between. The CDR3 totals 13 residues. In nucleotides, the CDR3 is TGTGCCAGCAGTGCCTACAGGGATGAAAAACTGTTTTTT. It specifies CASSAYRDEKLFF.

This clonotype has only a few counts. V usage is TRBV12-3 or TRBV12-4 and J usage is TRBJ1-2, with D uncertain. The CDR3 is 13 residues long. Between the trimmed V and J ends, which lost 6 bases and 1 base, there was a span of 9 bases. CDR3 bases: TGTGCCAGCAGGCCGACACGTAACTATGGCTACACCTTC. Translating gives CASRPTRNYGYTF.

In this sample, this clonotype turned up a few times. This chain's CDR3 is CSVESRVSYNEQYF. CDR3 nucleotide sequence: TGCAGCGTTGAAAGCCGCGTCAGCTACAATGAGCAGTACTTC. This chain links TRBV29-1 with TRBJ2-7; D gene ambiguous. The germline V gene encodes CDR1 SQVTM and CDR2 ANQGSEA. This CDR3 has 14 amino acids. V lost 2 bases and J 7 bases, leaving 18 bases between the germline ends.

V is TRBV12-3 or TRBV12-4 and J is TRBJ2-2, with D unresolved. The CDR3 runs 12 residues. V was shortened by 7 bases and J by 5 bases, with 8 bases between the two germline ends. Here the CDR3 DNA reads TGTGCCAGCAAATGGGGAACCGGGGAGCTGTTTTTT. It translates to CASKWGTGELFF.

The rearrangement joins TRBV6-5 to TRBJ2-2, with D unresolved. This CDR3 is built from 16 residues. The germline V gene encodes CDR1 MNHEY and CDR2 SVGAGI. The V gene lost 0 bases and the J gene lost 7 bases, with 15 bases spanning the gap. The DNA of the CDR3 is TGTGCCAGCAGTTACTCGAAAGCACTGCTTTACGGGGAGCTGTTTTTT. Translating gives CASSYSKALLYGELFF.

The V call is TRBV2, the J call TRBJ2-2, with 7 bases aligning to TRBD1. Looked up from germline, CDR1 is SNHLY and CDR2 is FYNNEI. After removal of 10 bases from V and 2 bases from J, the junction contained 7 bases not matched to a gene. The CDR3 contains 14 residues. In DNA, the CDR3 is TGTGCCACCGCAGGACAGGTTAACACCGGGGAGCTGTTTTTT. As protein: CATAGQVNTGELFF. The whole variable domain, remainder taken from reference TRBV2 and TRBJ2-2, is EPEVTQTPSHQVTQMGQEVILRCVPISNHLYFYWYRQILGQKVEFLVSFYNNEISEKSEIFDDQFSVERPDGSNFTLKIRSTKLEDSAMYFCATAGQVNTGELFFGEGSRLTVL.

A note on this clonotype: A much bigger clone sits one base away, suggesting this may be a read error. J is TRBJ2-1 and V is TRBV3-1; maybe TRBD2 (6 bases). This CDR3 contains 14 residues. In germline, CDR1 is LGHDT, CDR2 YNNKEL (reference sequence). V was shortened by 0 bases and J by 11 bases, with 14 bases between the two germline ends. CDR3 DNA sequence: TGTGCCAGCAGCCAAGATAGGGTTAGCGGAAAGCAGTTCTTC. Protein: CASSQDRVSGKQFF.

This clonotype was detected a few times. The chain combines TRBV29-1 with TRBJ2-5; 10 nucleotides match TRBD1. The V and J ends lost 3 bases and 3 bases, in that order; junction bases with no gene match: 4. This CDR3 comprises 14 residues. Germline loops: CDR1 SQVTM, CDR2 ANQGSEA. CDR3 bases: TGCAGCGTTGAGGGGACAGGGGTTGAAGAGACCCAGTACTTC. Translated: CSVEGTGVEETQYF.

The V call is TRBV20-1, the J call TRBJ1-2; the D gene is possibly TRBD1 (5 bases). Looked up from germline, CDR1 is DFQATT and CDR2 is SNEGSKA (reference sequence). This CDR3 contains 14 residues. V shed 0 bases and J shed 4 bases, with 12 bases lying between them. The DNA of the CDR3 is TGCAGTGCTAGAGATTCTCGGACAATCTATGGCTACACCTTC. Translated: CSARDSRTIYGYTF.

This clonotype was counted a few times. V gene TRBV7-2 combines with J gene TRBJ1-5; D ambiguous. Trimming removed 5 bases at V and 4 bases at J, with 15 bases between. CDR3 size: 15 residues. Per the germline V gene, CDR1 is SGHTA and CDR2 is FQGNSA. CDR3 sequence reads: CASSPTIFSNQPQHF. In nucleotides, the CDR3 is TGTGCCAGCAGCCCGACGATCTTCTCGAATCAGCCCCAGCATTTT. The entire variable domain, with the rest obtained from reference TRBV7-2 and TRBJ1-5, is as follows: GAGVSQSPSNKVTEKGKDVELRCDPISGHTALYWYRQSLGQGLEFLIYFQGNSAPDKSGLPSDRFSAERTGGSVSTLTIQRTQQEDSAVYLCASSPTIFSNQPQHFGDGTRLSIL.

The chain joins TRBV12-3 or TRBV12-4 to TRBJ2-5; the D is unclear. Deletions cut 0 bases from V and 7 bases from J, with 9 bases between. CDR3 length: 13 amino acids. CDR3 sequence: CASSLAPRGTQYF. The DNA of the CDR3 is TGTGCCAGCAGTTTAGCGCCTCGAGGGACCCAGTACTTC.

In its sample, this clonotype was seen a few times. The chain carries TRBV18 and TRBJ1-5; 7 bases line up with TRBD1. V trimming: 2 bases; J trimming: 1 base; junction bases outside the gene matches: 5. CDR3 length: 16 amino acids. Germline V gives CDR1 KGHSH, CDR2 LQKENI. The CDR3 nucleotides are TGTGCCAGCTCACCAGGCCCGACAGGGAGCAATCAGCCCCAGCATTTT. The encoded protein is CASSPGPTGSNQPQHF.

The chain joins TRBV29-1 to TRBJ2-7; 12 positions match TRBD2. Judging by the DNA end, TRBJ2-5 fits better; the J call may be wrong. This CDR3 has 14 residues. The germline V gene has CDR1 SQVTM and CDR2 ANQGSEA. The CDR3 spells CSVGLAGDGETQYF. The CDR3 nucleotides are TGCAGCGTTGGACTAGCGGGAGACGGGGAGACCCAGTACTTC.

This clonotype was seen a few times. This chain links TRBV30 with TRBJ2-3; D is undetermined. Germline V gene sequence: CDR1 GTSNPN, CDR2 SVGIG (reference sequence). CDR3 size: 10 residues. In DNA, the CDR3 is TGTGCTGGTGCGCGGGATACGCAGTATTTT. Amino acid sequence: CAGARDTQYF. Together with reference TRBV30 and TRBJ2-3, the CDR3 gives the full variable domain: SQTIHQWPATLVQPVGSPLSLECTVEGTSNPNLYWYRQAAGRGLQLLFYSVGIGQISSEVPQNLSASRPQDRQFILSSKKLLLSDSGFYLCAGARDTQYFGPGTRLTVL.